This record concerns one TCR beta chain sequence. What antigen it recognizes has not been identified. No much larger clone exists at a distance of one base, and base qualities are not known. The cohort comprised around 690 healthy bone marrow donors. All cohort members were sampled while nominally healthy, although unrecorded immune exposures were likely present. The donor was CMV seropositive and was included in the group of 250 to 300 seropositive cohort members. Each donor provided a peripheral blood sample, and peripheral blood mononuclear cells were used for TCR beta sequencing. The Qiagen DNeasy Blood Extraction Kit was used to extract genomic DNA from the blood cell samples. Compared with germline, V lacks 0 bases and J lacks 0 bases; bases without a gene match: 10. The CDR3 spans 19 residues, from the cysteine through the phenylalanine. Kept here is only the CDR3 DNA, which spans 57 bases and is read in frame from base 1. The germline V gene (reference sequence) specifies GTSNPN as CDR1 and SVGIG as CDR2.

Library preparation used the immunoSEQ multiplex PCR assay. For the multiplex PCR, a mixture combining 60 forward primers for TCR Vbeta segments and 13 reverse primers for TCR Jbeta segments was used. Amplification of the CDR3 region of rearranged TCR beta genes was performed with a multiplex PCR assay on genomic DNA. The Illumina HiSeq System was used to sequence the amplified TCR beta libraries as 87-base-pair reads. As for the original processing: In a later analysis, about 80 million unique TCR beta chains were counted across the 690 or so repertoires, and roughly 11 million of these chains were shared by at least two donors. A nearest-neighbor algorithm error-corrected the raw reads and collapsed the reads into unique sequences, merging closely related sequences to remove PCR and sequencing errors. V, D and J gene segments were assigned by aligning CDR3 sequences to IMGT reference sequences. For a sequence to be retained, a match of at least six nucleotides was required to both a V gene segment and a J gene segment. Rearrangements were classified as productive when the CDR3 lacked stop codons and remained in frame with V and J, and all other rearrangements were classified as non-productive. CDR3 was defined by IMGT convention, running from the second conserved V-encoded cysteine to the conserved J-encoded phenylalanine. The earlier analysis of approximately 500 of the donors excluded sequences that lacked an unambiguous match to a single V gene segment. In an earlier analysis of roughly 600 of the donors, a V segment was called functional when productive rearrangements were above 56.7%, and segregating when the standard deviation between donors exceeded 5%. To diagnose cytomegalovirus status from the catalog of TCR beta chain sequences, a statistical classification framework was built. In a later analysis, TCR nucleotide sequences were compared against IMGT/GENE-DB human TR gene sequences so that V and J genes could be assigned. A later analysis assigned CDR3 sequences and most-parsimonious VDJ recombination scenarios with the TCRdist pipeline. In a later analysis, each TCR beta chain was defined by its CDR3 amino acid sequence together with its V-gene family, and reads without a unique V-gene family were excluded. To address suspected cross-contamination and a sequencing artifact, a later analysis removed 592 highly shared, low-generation-probability nucleotide sequences. In a later analysis, a clonal expansion index was calculated for each public chain from normalized within-repertoire ranks of inferred template counts. In a later analysis, generation probabilities were computed with a VDJ recombination model fitted to out-of-frame rearrangements, and the resulting probabilities were checked against IGoR. A later analysis scored TCR-TCR, TCR-HLA and TCR-CMV co-occurrence with hypergeometric tests, applying a repertoire-size bias correction to TCR pairs. A later analysis estimated false discovery rates by permuting HLA or CMV assignments 20 times. A later analysis grouped co-occurring TCRs with DBSCAN, adding TCRdist sequence similarity when clustering within HLA-allele-positive subsets. For co-occurrence clustering, repertoires with fewer than 30,000 or more than 120,000 public chains were excluded, along with about five repertoires with anomalous nucleotide sharing. In TCRdb, the immuneACCESS table is reduced to in-frame sequences with V and J assigned. These tables do not hold every clone; where another copy was compared, an unresolved V gene accounts for under half, and the others remain unexplained. Clone size and the V and J calls come from that table; the DNA yielded D and trimming. Across this sample there are over 150,000 clones, with just under 80% seen only once. 3.1% of the sample is taken by the ten largest.

The sample is drawn from a study of cytomegalovirus exposure and HLA in healthy donors (dated by TCRdb to about 2017). For the wider study: In an earlier analysis of 450 to 750 of the donors, around 290 Gb of sequence data and approximately 120 million unique TCR beta sequences from 150 million to 200 million T cells were reported. Roughly 300 gigabases of sequencing data and around 90 million unique TCR sequences made up an early release that covered about 640 HLA-typed donors. Of the 300 to 500 genotyped donors, over 80% were placed in the genetic ancestry cluster associated with self-reported Caucasian donors. The study aimed to test whether cataloging public T cell receptors could reveal signatures of past pathogen exposure. Using immunosequencing, the study profiled T cell repertoires from about 650 subjects and related those repertoires to cytomegalovirus serostatus. A separate validation cohort of 100 to 150 different subjects was used in addition to the approximately 700-subject first cohort. The study combined high-throughput TCR immunosequencing, statistical association of individual TCRs with disease status, and machine learning to predict cytomegalovirus infection status. In a later analysis, previously published TCR beta repertoires from roughly 710 donors were re-analyzed and high-resolution HLA genotyping was added so that TCR occurrence patterns could be studied. In the later analysis, no new phenotypic data were used to find candidate immune exposures; instead, reliance was placed on TCR beta sequences and their occurrence across donors. An earlier analysis of 587 of the donors used high-throughput TCR beta sequencing to judge whether each TCR beta V gene segment behaved as functional or pseudogenic. Donor age, sex, ethnicity and CMV serostatus were compiled alongside the repertoire data. In a later genetic analysis, genome-wide SNP genotypes for about 55% of the roughly 700 donors were used, and that subset was treated as a discovery cohort. Every repertoire in the discovery cohort had been generated on one and the same sequencing platform. Both class I and class II loci were covered by HLA typing, at four-digit resolution. Typing coverage differed by locus: A, B, C, DRB1 and DQB1 were typed in roughly 620-630 donors, DQA1 in approximately 520, DPA1 in some 600, and DPB1 in 450 to 490. About five DR-DQ haplotypes were handled as single units for association and clustering because linkage in the cohort was strong. On average, 235,054 unique TCR beta nucleotide sequences were sequenced per donor among a few hundred genotyped donors of the cohort, with roughly 18% of those sequences being non-productive. What the research found in general, with its limitations: Several of the top co-occurrence clusters appeared to be linked to parvovirus B19, influenza, CMV and Epstein-Barr virus, according to a later analysis. In vitro tests confirmed that a few of the cytomegalovirus-associated TCR beta chains recognize cytomegalovirus antigens. A cluster of highly shared sequence variants was judged likely to be a technical artifact of the sequencing pipeline. The authors suggested that the approach could potentially be generalized to other disease states and immunological phenotypes. A later analysis associated about 16,000 TCR beta sequences with specific HLA alleles at a false discovery rate of 0.05. Correlated functional status among segregating V segments might be attributable to linkage disequilibrium, but an unknown experimental factor could not be ruled out. A later analysis found that most CMV-associated TCR beta chains appeared HLA-restricted, with HLA associations seemingly driven largely by CMV exposure. Because the 87-base-pair reads could not distinguish some IMGT-functional V segments, including TRBV6-2 and TRBV6-3, those segments were excluded. According to a later analysis, TCR association rates differed among HLA loci, with DRB1 alleles showing the most associated TCRs and HLA-C alleles showing the fewest. In a later analysis, HLA-associated TCR beta chains were found to be more clonally expanded and to have lower generation probabilities than equally common non-associated chains. Because counts were too low, seventeen rarely observed V segments, including chromosome 9 orphons, were excluded from the earlier analysis of 500 to 700 of the donors. Sequencing depth was assumed to be roughly uniform across donors in the presence/absence analyses, though that assumption may not hold. A further reported finding was that TCR beta sequences accurately predicted the HLA-A and HLA-B alleles for most subjects in the first cohort. Compared with the roughly 670-donor mean, donors in an Asian-associated ancestry cluster had fewer N-insertions in productive TCRs, according to a later genetic analysis. In an earlier analysis of several hundred of the donors, most TCR beta V segments were observed in productive rearrangements about 87% or about 30% of the time, broadly matching IMGT annotations. V-gene and J-gene trimming of TCR beta chains was associated with a missense DCLRE1C variant in a later genetic analysis, and the association was replicated in an independent cohort. The study listed 150 to 200 TCR beta chains as associated with cytomegalovirus. The classifier was reported to diagnose cytomegalovirus status with high specificity and sensitivity in both the original cohort and the validation cohort. Strong co-occurrence of HLA alleles, especially DR and DQ, made assigning TCR associations to individual alleles difficult. While some public TCRs were present in many individuals, most TCR sequences turned up only very rarely across donors. The only immune exposure information available for the cohort was CMV serostatus. HLA typing was unavailable for some donors at each locus, so association tests used only the typed subset. This cohort had only TCR beta chains sequenced, and the lack of alpha or paired-chain data limited which features could be detected.

This clonotype originated in a woman between 45 and 60 years old in good health and CMV-seropositive. Sequencing input: PBMCs. The V and J genes are TRBV30 and TRBJ2-6, and TRBD1 matches 8 of the central bases. CDR3 sequence: CAWSVHGGQGNSGANVLTF. DNA sequence: TGTGCCTGGAGTGTACATGGAGGACAGGGCAACTCTGGGGCCAACGTCCTGACTTTC.